Sequencing of this TCR beta chain was carried out in a study of T cell responses to AZD1222 COVID-19 vaccine. Per germline, CDR1 LNHNV and CDR2 YYDKDF (reference sequence). Between the trimmed V and J ends, which lost 8 bases and 6 bases, there was a span of 11 bases. The CDR3 is made up of 12 amino acids. The protocol was immunoSEQ multiplex PCR, while the TCRdb copy is restricted to in-frame clones and leaves out a portion. The table includes 50,000 to 70,000 clones, about 88% detected once. Sequenced here: peripheral blood, sampled 28 days after the second AZD1222 dose. The rearrangement links TRBV15 to TRBJ2-1; D unclear. The receptor comes from an adult who received the AZD1222 COVID-19 vaccine. This CDR3 reads CATPQAVNEQFF. Written as DNA, the CDR3 is TGTGCCACCCCCCAGGCGGTCAATGAGCAGTTCTTC.